This T cell receptor beta chain came from a study of T cell responses to AZD1222 COVID-19 vaccine. Whole-study findings and limits: Most donors were white British, females outnumbered males, and clonal diversity was possibly underestimated. Just a handful of AZD1222 recipients were seropositive at baseline.

Trimming took off 5 bases at V and 4 bases at J, with 18 bases between the two ends. CDR3 length: 15 amino acids. Germline V gene lookup returns CDR1 LNHDA and CDR2 SQIVND (reference sequence). A word on this clone: The antigen is unknown.

Data came from immunoSEQ multiplex PCR; TCRdb stores just in-frame clones and leaves some out. The sample has fewer than 150,000 clones, 70% to 90% seen once. The specimen comprised peripheral blood, sampled 28 days after the second AZD1222 dose. The origin of this receptor is an adult who received the AZD1222 COVID-19 vaccine. This chain links TRBV19 with TRBJ2-7; D might be TRBD1 (6 bases). CDR3 sequence reads: CASSSSPQQGYEQYF. In DNA, the CDR3 is TGTGCCAGTAGTTCCTCTCCGCAACAGGGTTACGAGCAGTACTTC.